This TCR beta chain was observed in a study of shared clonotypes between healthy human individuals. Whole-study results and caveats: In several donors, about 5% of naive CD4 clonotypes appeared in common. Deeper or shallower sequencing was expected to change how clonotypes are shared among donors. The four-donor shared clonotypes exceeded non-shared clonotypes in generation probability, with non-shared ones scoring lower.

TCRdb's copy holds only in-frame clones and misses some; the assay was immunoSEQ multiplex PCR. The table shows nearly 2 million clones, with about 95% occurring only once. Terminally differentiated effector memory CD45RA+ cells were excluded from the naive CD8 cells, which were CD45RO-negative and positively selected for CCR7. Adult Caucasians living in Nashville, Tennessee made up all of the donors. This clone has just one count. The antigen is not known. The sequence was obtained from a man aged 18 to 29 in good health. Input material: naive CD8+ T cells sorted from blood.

The DNA of the CDR3 is TGTGCCAGCCGACCATTCCTAGCGGGAGACAATGAGCAGTTCTTC. This codes for CASRPFLAGDNEQFF. J is TRBJ2-1 and V is TRBV5-6, with 10 bases identical to TRBD2. This CDR3 comprises 15 residues. Germline loops: CDR1 SGHDT, CDR2 YYEEEE. V shed 7 bases, J shed 5 bases, and the junction held 9 bases outside the gene matches.